What follows is one T cell receptor beta chain and its context. The sample originates from a study of T cells expressing NK-cell markers. Study-level information: Beta-chain profiling covered CD3+CD56+NKG2C+, CD3+CD56+NKG2C- and CD3+CD56-NKG2C+ sorted subsets. There were seven HCMV-seropositive donors and one seronegative donor among the eight sequenced.

The cDNA for TCR beta came from 5'RACE template switching with UMIs. Reanalyzing the 5' RACE reads, TCRdb keeps one entry per CDR3 protein, without DNA. The table gives some 280,000 distinct CDR3 sequences; the top ten clones make up 0.39% of it. The CDR3 sequence is 15 residues long. CDR1 SGHTA and CDR2 FQGNSA come from the germline V gene. Input material: blood T cells: a sorted CD56 or NKG2C T cell subset, CD4+ or CD8+ T cells, or bulk PBMC T cells (not recorded which). The J gene is TRBJ2-7, the V gene TRBV7-2; TCRdb selects TRBD2, and the lack of DNA leaves this call unchecked. The sequence was obtained from a man between 18 and 29 years old in good health. CDR3 residues: CASSLELAGHYEQYF.